The 21 T cell receptor beta chains below were found in one sample sequenced in a study of human CD8 memory T cell subsets. Researchers made TCR beta libraries via UMI-labeled 5' RACE. TCRdb re-called the 5' RACE reads and shows each CDR3 protein once, DNA omitted. The sample totals fewer than 5,000 distinct CDR3 sequences. Specimen: CD8+ effector memory T cells (TEM) sorted from PBMCs. This sample's subset: effector memory CD8 T cells, CCR7- CD45RO+ CD95+. The receptor set was obtained from a human donor in good health.

CDR3 sequence: CASSSRELSTEAFF. The V and J genes are TRBV27 and TRBJ1-1; absent DNA, TCRdb's TRBD1 call cannot be checked. This CDR3 has 14 residues. Germline CDR1 is MNHEY and CDR2 is SMNVEV (reference sequence).

The chain employs TRBV4-2 and TRBJ2-2. Germline V gene data show CDR1 as LGHNA and CDR2 as YNFKEQ. The CDR3 length is 15 residues. CDR3 in amino acids: CASSQPTGNTGELFF.

V and J are TRBV20-1 and TRBJ2-5; the D call from TCRdb, TRBD2, cannot be confirmed without DNA. The CDR3 has 16 amino acids. The germline gives CDR1 DFQATT, CDR2 SNEGSKA (reference sequence). CDR3 residues: CSARDISGSEAETQYF.

The chain uses TRBV6-4 and TRBJ2-3. The CDR3 covers 12 residues. Germline CDR1 MRHNA, CDR2 SNTAGT. CDR3: CASSVSTDTQYF.

The CDR3 is CASSLASGGAEDTQYF. The chain employs TRBV11-3 and TRBJ2-3; TCRdb calls TRBD2, which cannot be checked without DNA. Germline CDR1 reads SGHNT; CDR2 reads YENEEA. CDR3 size: 16 residues.

The rearrangement uses TRBV25-1 and TRBJ1-5; absent DNA, TCRdb's TRBD1 call cannot be checked. From germline, CDR1 is MGHDK and CDR2 SYGVNS. The CDR3 is made up of 16 amino acids. CDR3 sequence: CASSESQASPHQPQHF.

The chain combines TRBV19 with TRBJ2-1; the TRBD1 assignment by TCRdb is unverifiable without DNA. The CDR3 totals 17 residues. Germline-derived CDR1 and CDR2 are LNHDA and SQIVND (reference sequence). CDR3 protein: CASSIGADRDSYNEQFF.

The chain has TRBV5-1 and TRBJ2-7; TCRdb names TRBD1, which stays unverified in the absence of DNA. CDR3 length: 14 residues. CDR1 and CDR2 from the germline V gene are SGHRS and YFSETQ. The CDR3 protein is CASSFRTGFYEQYF.

The J gene is TRBJ1-5, the V gene TRBV6-2 or TRBV6-3; no DNA is available, so the TRBD1 call from TCRdb remains unchecked. Germline CDR1 and CDR2: MNHEY and SVGEGT. The CDR3 has 17 amino acids. This CDR3 is CASRPAGEITSNQPQHF.

The V call is TRBV19, the J call TRBJ2-2. Germline CDR1 and CDR2: LNHDA and SQIVND (reference sequence). This CDR3 is built from 14 residues. CDR3 residues: CASKELADTGELFF.

The chain uses TRBV6-2 or TRBV6-3 and TRBJ1-3; TCRdb picks TRBD1, but there is no DNA to check that call. Germline V gene data show CDR1 as MNHEY and CDR2 as SVGEGT. This CDR3 is 14 amino acids long. The CDR3 loop is CASSSGQEGNTIYF.

The J gene is TRBJ2-2, the V gene TRBV6-4; as DNA is missing, the TRBD1 call by TCRdb cannot be tested. The CDR3 sequence is 15 residues long. Germline V CDR1 and CDR2: MRHNA, SNTAGT. Here the CDR3 reads CASSSQGDDTGELFF.

The chain is built from TRBV20-1 and TRBJ1-5; the TCRdb call, TRBD1, lacks DNA for checking. Germline values: CDR1 DFQATT, CDR2 SNEGSKA (reference sequence). This CDR3 region has 15 residues. CDR3 residues: CSANPPGGGNQPQHF.

The CDR3 spells CASSADGARAEAFF. The chain employs TRBV6-4 and TRBJ1-1. The CDR3 extends over 14 amino acids. In germline, CDR1 is MRHNA, CDR2 SNTAGT.

V gene TRBV15 combines with J gene TRBJ2-1; as DNA is missing, the TRBD1 call by TCRdb cannot be tested. Per germline, CDR1 LNHNV and CDR2 YYDKDF (reference sequence). The CDR3 is 14 residues long. The CDR3 sequence is CATSSPFPGDEQFF.

The chain uses TRBV5-1 and TRBJ1-2; there is no DNA to check the TCRdb D call of TRBD1. The CDR3 sequence is 16 residues long. The germline gives CDR1 SGHRS, CDR2 YFSETQ. Here the CDR3 reads CASSMGQNPVLYGYTF.

The J gene is TRBJ1-1, the V gene TRBV4-3. Germline CDR1 and CDR2: LGHNA and YSLEER. The CDR3 loop spans 15 amino acids. This CDR3 reads CASSQSLEGHLEAFF.

The chain carries TRBV6-2 or TRBV6-3 and TRBJ2-5; the D gene TCRdb calls, TRBD2, cannot be checked with no DNA. This CDR3 is 15 amino acids long. Looked up from germline, CDR1 is MNHEY and CDR2 is SVGEGT. The chain's CDR3 is CASSSTSGGAETQYF.

Judged by frequency, this clonotype is medium-sized. V usage is TRBV20-1 and J usage is TRBJ2-7; TCRdb picks TRBD1, but there is no DNA to check that call. Germline V CDR1 and CDR2: DFQATT, SNEGSKA (reference sequence). The length of the CDR3 is 13 residues. CDR3: CSAKARNSYEQYF.

The J gene is TRBJ2-1, the V gene TRBV4-3; the D call from TCRdb, TRBD1, cannot be confirmed without DNA. Per the germline V gene, CDR1 is LGHNA and CDR2 is YSLEER. The CDR3 consists of 16 residues. The CDR3 protein is CASSPDGAEAYNEQFF.

By frequency, this clonotype registers medium-sized. V is TRBV6-2 or TRBV6-3 and J is TRBJ2-6. The CDR3 extends over 14 amino acids. Looked up from germline, CDR1 is MNHEY and CDR2 is SVGEGT. The CDR3 protein is CASSESSGANVLTF.